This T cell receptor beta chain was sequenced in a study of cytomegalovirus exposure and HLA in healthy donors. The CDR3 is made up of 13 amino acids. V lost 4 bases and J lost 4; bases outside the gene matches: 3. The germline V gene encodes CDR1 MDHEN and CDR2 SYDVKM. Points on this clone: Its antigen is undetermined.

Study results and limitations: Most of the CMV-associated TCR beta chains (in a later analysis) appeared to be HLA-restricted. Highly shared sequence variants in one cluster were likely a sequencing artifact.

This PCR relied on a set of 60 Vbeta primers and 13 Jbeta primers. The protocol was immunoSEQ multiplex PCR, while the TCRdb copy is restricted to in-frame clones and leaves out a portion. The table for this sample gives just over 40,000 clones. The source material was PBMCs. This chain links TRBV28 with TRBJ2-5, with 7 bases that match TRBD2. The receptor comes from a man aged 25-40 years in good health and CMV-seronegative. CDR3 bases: TGTGCCAGCAGTTGGATAGCGGGAGAGACCCAGTACTTC. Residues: CASSWIAGETQYF.